A selection of T cell receptor beta chains follows, all from one sample in a study of early T cells in non-severe SARS-CoV-2 infection. TCRdb re-called the 5' RACE reads with MiXCR, one entry per CDR3 protein. Among 27,000 or so distinct CDR3 sequences, roughly 3% were seen once, and the ten largest hold approximately 0.71%. The sample taken for sequencing was whole blood. These receptors were taken from an adult who was a healthcare worker with PCR-confirmed SARS-CoV-2 infection or an uninfected control (not recorded which). Both conserved end residues are trimmed from each CDR3. Each record gives: clone size, V gene, J gene, CDR3 protein. Only some rows state a clone size, as once, few, many or a class for expanded clones.

>many|TRBV2|TRBJ1-1
ASRAQGNEAF
>many|TRBV5-4|TRBJ1-2
ASSAGTRGLDGYT
>many|TRBV5-1|TRBJ2-5
ASSTGETQY
>many|TRBV18|TRBJ1-1
ASSPQGNTEAF
>many|TRBV3-1|TRBJ1-2
ASSQAEGYGYT
>many|TRBV30|TRBJ2-5
AWSSDRLETQY
>many|TRBV3-1|TRBJ2-2
ASSQEYGAGETGELF
>.|TRBV5-4|TRBJ2-5
ASSRAGGGREETQY
>many|TRBV2|TRBJ2-2
ASNWDRDPGELF
>many|TRBV4-1|TRBJ2-1
ASSQVPGTGQLAEQF
>few|TRBV18|TRBJ2-3
ASSPRMSDTQY
>medium-sized|TRBV5-1|TRBJ2-4
ASSRRTGGIVKNIQY
>many|TRBV12-3/TRBV12-4|TRBJ2-6
ASSSPPGANVLT
>many|TRBV4-2|TRBJ2-2
ASSQDLAGGTTGELF
>many|TRBV29-1|TRBJ2-6
SVDDRGRSGANVLT
>many|TRBV25-1|TRBJ2-4
ASSDPSGGPAKNIQY
>.|TRBV29-1|TRBJ1-1
SVERGSEAF
>.|TRBV12-3/TRBV12-4|TRBJ2-3
ASSLVTRSTDTQY
>many|TRBV29-1|TRBJ1-5
SVGQGVNQPQH
>many|TRBV7-2|TRBJ1-4
ASSLDRGIGANEKLF
>many|TRBV29-1|TRBJ2-1
SVEGRGQGLPEQF
>many|TRBV20-1|TRBJ2-5
SARVAGGGQETQY
>many|TRBV30|TRBJ2-5
AWSLPPETQY
>many|TRBV4-2|TRBJ2-3
ASSHDDRGTDTQY
>many|TRBV10-1|TRBJ2-5
ASSAAGQETQY
>many|TRBV6-4|TRBJ1-1
ASSDSIMGRLGEENTEAF
>many|TRBV6-4|TRBJ1-1
ASSPLAGREAF